This TCR beta chain stems from a study of T cells after yellow fever vaccination. TCRdb ran MiXCR on the 5' RACE reads and lists one entry per CDR3 protein. Seen here are around 340,000 distinct CDR3 sequences, roughly an eighth observed once, and the top ten hold 2.5% to 4%. This clonotype was detected many times. Its antigen is unknown. Broader study findings: The study re-detected most primary-vaccination clones after the booster (around 96% CD4, roughly 85% CD8). CD4 and CD8 compartments shared a small share of clonotypes.

Germline V lookup: CDR1 SGHTA, CDR2 FQGNSA. The V gene end was trimmed by 0 bases and the J gene end by 11 bases; junction bases not matched to a gene: 4. There are 13 residues in the CDR3. This material consisted of CD4+ T cells sorted from PBMCs, taken 15 days after the yellow fever booster vaccination. The receptor was isolated from a man between 18 and 29 years old who received the YFV17D yellow fever vaccine. The gene calls are TRBV7-2 and TRBJ2-5; 9 bases are a match to TRBD1. Here the CDR3 DNA reads TGTGCCAGCAGCTTAGCACAGGGGGCCTTACAGTACTTC. It specifies CASSLAQGALQYF.